This T cell receptor beta chain was found in a study of breast tumors, draining lymph nodes, adjacent tissues. Axillary draining lymph nodes of breast cancer patients supplied the node samples. From the multiplex PCR reads, TCRdb called clonotypes with MiXCR, one entry per CDR3 protein. Among around 130,000 distinct CDR3 sequences listed, over 20% were seen once. Regarding the study as a whole: Luminal-like breast cancer showed significantly greater tumor-nontumor repertoire similarity than basal-like breast cancer did. That most tumor T cells come from lymph nodes remained unproven. Tumor repertoires ranked between lymph nodes and nontumor tissue in diversity, with V and J gene preferences.

The length of the CDR3 is 14 residues. Germline V gene lookup returns CDR1 GTSNPN and CDR2 SVGIG (reference sequence). Trimming pared 3 bases from V and 6 bases from J, leaving 16 bases between. This clonotype was seen repeatedly, ten times or more. Its antigen is as yet unknown. V and J are TRBV30 and TRBJ2-3, with D possibly being TRBD2 (6 bases). The receptor's source is a female donor with breast cancer. Some clones in this sample may be carry-over from other donors' samples. Sequencing input: axillary lymph node tissue. In DNA form, the CDR3 reads TGTGCCTGGAGCTGGGTACTTGGAGGGGATACGCAGTATTTT. Protein sequence: CAWSWVLGGDTQYF.